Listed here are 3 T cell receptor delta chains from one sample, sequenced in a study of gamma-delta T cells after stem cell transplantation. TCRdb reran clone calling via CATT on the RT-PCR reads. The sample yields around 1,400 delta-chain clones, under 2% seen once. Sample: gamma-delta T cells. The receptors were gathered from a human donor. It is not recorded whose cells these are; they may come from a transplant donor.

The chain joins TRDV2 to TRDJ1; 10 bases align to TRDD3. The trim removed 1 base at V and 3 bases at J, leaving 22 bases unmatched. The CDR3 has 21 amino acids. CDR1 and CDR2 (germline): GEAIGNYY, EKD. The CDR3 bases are TGTGCCTGTGACACTGTGGGGAGTACTGGGGGATTTCGGGTCGAGGCCGATAAACTCATCTTT. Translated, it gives CACDTVGSTGGFRVEADKLIF.

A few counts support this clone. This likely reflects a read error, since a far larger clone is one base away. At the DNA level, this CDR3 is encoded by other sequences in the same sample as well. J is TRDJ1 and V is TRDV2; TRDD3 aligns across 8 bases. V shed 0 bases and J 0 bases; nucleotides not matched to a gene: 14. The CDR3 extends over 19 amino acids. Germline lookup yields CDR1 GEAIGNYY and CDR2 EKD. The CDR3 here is CACDTVSTGGYVNTDKLIF. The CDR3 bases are TGTGCCTGTGACACCGTTAGCACTGGGGGGTACGTTAACACCGATAAACTCATCTTT.

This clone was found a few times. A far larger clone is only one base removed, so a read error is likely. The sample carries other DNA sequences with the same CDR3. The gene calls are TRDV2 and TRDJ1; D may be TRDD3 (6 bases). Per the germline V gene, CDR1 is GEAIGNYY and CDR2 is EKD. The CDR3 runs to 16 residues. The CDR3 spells CACDSLDGIDTDKLIF. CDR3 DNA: TGTGCCTGTGACTCCCTCGACGGGATAGACACCGATAAACTCATCTTC.